These T cell receptor beta chains were read from a single sample in a study of Ad26.COV2.S vaccination and SARS-CoV-2 variants. TCRdb's copy holds only in-frame clones and misses some; the assay was immunoSEQ multiplex PCR. The sample includes 500,000 or so clones, 80% to 90% of them seen just once. Sequences were derived from peripheral blood, sampled in a trial of Ad26.COV2.S vaccine versus placebo. The receptor set was obtained from a person between 18 and 60 years old who received the Ad26.COV2.S COVID-19 vaccine or a placebo. The CDR3 runs from the conserved cysteine through the conserved F or W. The D gene is left open where the match is weak. Size is stated for part of the rows, as once, few or many counts, or as a class when the clone is expanded.

V gene: TRBV25-1; D gene: NA; J gene: TRBJ2-3; clone size: once; CDR3 protein: CASRPSGTSQYF; CDR3 DNA: TGTGCCAGCCGCCCCTCTGGTACCTCGCAGTATTTT
V gene: TRBV7-9; D gene: TRBD1; J gene: TRBJ2-1; clone size: NA; CDR3 protein: CASSGQQGPRLF; CDR3 DNA: TGTGCCAGCAGCGGACAACAGGGGCCCCGACTCTTC
V gene: TRBV4-1; D gene: TRBD2; J gene: TRBJ2-5; clone size: few; CDR3 protein: CASSRDLQGLGLAGERETQYF; CDR3 DNA: TGCGCCAGCAGCCGAGATCTACAGGGGCTGGGACTAGCGGGAGAGCGTGAGACCCAGTACTTC
V gene: TRBV2; D gene: TRBD1; J gene: TRBJ2-2; clone size: NA; CDR3 protein: CASRDRAKSSNTGELFF; CDR3 DNA: TGTGCCAGCAGGGACAGGGCGAAGTCGTCGAACACCGGGGAGCTGTTTTTT
V gene: TRBV3-1/TRBV3-2; D gene: NA; J gene: TRBJ1-4; clone size: NA; CDR3 protein: CASRAGETNEKLFF; CDR3 DNA: TGTGCCAGCAGGGCGGGGGAAACTAATGAAAAACTGTTTTTT
V gene: TRBV10-3; D gene: NA; J gene: TRBJ1-6; clone size: NA; CDR3 protein: CATTRQDNSPLHF; CDR3 DNA: TGTGCCACCACTCGACAGGATAATTCACCCCTCCACTTT
V gene: TRBV4-3; D gene: NA; J gene: TRBJ1-2; clone size: NA; CDR3 protein: CASSQTNGGYTF; CDR3 DNA: TGCGCCAGCAGCCAAACGAACGGAGGCTACACCTTC
V gene: TRBV5-1; D gene: NA; J gene: TRBJ2-7; clone size: NA; CDR3 protein: CASSLWGSYEQYF; CDR3 DNA: TGCGCCAGCAGCTTATGGGGTTCCTACGAGCAGTACTTC
V gene: TRBV9; D gene: TRBD1; J gene: TRBJ2-7; clone size: NA; CDR3 protein: CASSVTAGTGPSEQYF; CDR3 DNA: TGTGCCAGCAGCGTAACAGCTGGGACAGGACCCAGCGAGCAGTACTTC
V gene: TRBV25-1; D gene: TRBD1; J gene: TRBJ1-6; clone size: NA; CDR3 protein: CASERTGDAWALHF; CDR3 DNA: TGTGCCAGCGAAAGGACAGGAGACGCCTGGGCCCTCCACTTT
V gene: TRBV15; D gene: NA; J gene: TRBJ2-1; clone size: NA; CDR3 protein: CATSRDQAGPYRFF; CDR3 DNA: TGTGCCACCAGCAGAGATCAGGCGGGGCCCTATCGGTTCTTC
V gene: TRBV5-6; D gene: NA; J gene: TRBJ1-5; clone size: NA; CDR3 protein: CASSLEAGGNQPQHF; CDR3 DNA: TGTGCCAGCAGCTTGGAAGCAGGAGGTAATCAGCCCCAGCATTTT
V gene: TRBV9; D gene: NA; J gene: TRBJ1-1; clone size: NA; CDR3 protein: CASSWDVAGLEAFF; CDR3 DNA: TGTGCCAGCAGCTGGGATGTGGCAGGCCTTGAAGCTTTCTTT
V gene: TRBV6-6; D gene: NA; J gene: TRBJ1-5; clone size: few; CDR3 protein: CASSSSRGYQPQHF; CDR3 DNA: TGTGCCAGCAGCTCCTCTAGGGGGTATCAGCCCCAGCATTTT
V gene: TRBV15; D gene: NA; J gene: TRBJ2-7; clone size: once; CDR3 protein: CATSWGRNSYEQYF; CDR3 DNA: TGTGCCACCAGCTGGGGACGCAACTCCTACGAGCAGTACTTC
V gene: TRBV9; D gene: NA; J gene: TRBJ2-5; clone size: NA; CDR3 protein: CASSGSPFGTQYF; CDR3 DNA: TGTGCCAGCAGCGGTTCTCCCTTCGGGACACAGTACTTC
V gene: TRBV5-4; D gene: TRBD1; J gene: TRBJ1-2; clone size: once; CDR3 protein: CASRLTGGDYGYTF; CDR3 DNA: TGTGCCAGCAGACTGACAGGGGGCGACTATGGCTACACCTTC
V gene: TRBV7-3; D gene: TRBD1; J gene: TRBJ2-2; clone size: NA; CDR3 protein: CASSRTGAGELFF; CDR3 DNA: TGTGCCAGCAGCCGGACAGGCGCCGGGGAGCTGTTTTTT
V gene: TRBV5-1; D gene: TRBD2; J gene: TRBJ2-2; clone size: once; CDR3 protein: CASSLAQRGSPGELFF; CDR3 DNA: TGCGCCAGCAGCTTGGCCCAGCGGGGGTCCCCCGGGGAGCTGTTTTTT
V gene: TRBV7-2; D gene: TRBD2; J gene: TRBJ2-3; clone size: NA; CDR3 protein: CASTSLLDGGGDTQYF; CDR3 DNA: TGTGCCAGCACCTCCCTCTTGGATGGCGGGGGGGATACGCAGTATTTT
V gene: TRBV5-8; D gene: TRBD2; J gene: TRBJ2-3; clone size: NA; CDR3 protein: CASSPLYSGGAGDTQYF; CDR3 DNA: TGTGCCAGCAGCCCCCTATACAGCGGGGGGGCGGGAGATACGCAGTATTTT
V gene: TRBV14; D gene: TRBD2; J gene: TRBJ2-5; clone size: NA; CDR3 protein: CASSQWTSGIETQYF; CDR3 DNA: TGTGCCAGCAGCCAATGGACTAGCGGGATAGAGACCCAGTACTTC
V gene: TRBV7-9; D gene: NA; J gene: TRBJ2-3; clone size: NA; CDR3 protein: CASSLGAGGRGDTDTQYF; CDR3 DNA: TGTGCCAGCAGCTTAGGTGCCGGGGGGCGGGGCGATACAGATACGCAGTATTTT
V gene: TRBV5-4; D gene: NA; J gene: TRBJ1-1; clone size: NA; CDR3 protein: CASSSDPEWNGEAFF; CDR3 DNA: TGTGCCAGCAGCTCGGATCCTGAGTGGAACGGTGAAGCTTTCTTT
V gene: TRBV15; D gene: NA; J gene: TRBJ2-5; clone size: NA; CDR3 protein: CATSRDFRTLYWTAQETQYF; CDR3 DNA: TGTGCCACCAGCAGAGATTTTCGGACTCTGTATTGGACGGCCCAAGAGACCCAGTACTTC
V gene: TRBV3-1/TRBV3-2; D gene: NA; J gene: TRBJ2-2; clone size: NA; CDR3 protein: CASSPGVTGELFF; CDR3 DNA: TGTGCCAGCAGTCCCGGAGTCACCGGGGAGCTGTTTTTT
V gene: TRBV12-3/TRBV12-4; D gene: NA; J gene: TRBJ1-2; clone size: NA; CDR3 protein: CASSYDWGYTF; CDR3 DNA: TGTGCCAGCAGTTACGACTGGGGCTACACCTTC
V gene: TRBV15; D gene: TRBD1; J gene: TRBJ1-1; clone size: NA; CDR3 protein: CATSIQGITEAFF; CDR3 DNA: TGTGCCACCAGCATACAGGGGATCACTGAAGCTTTCTTT
V gene: TRBV7-3; D gene: NA; J gene: TRBJ2-3; clone size: NA; CDR3 protein: CASSLTGTGTDTQYF; CDR3 DNA: TGTGCCAGCAGCTTAACAGGGACCGGCACAGATACGCAGTATTTT
V gene: TRBV6-2/TRBV6-3; D gene: NA; J gene: TRBJ1-1; clone size: NA; CDR3 protein: CASSYSPAVEAFF; CDR3 DNA: TGTGCCAGCAGTTACTCGCCGGCAGTCGAAGCTTTCTTT
V gene: TRBV15; D gene: NA; J gene: TRBJ1-5; clone size: once; CDR3 protein: CATSRPTGAGYSNQPQHF; CDR3 DNA: TGTGCCACCAGCAGACCCACGGGAGCAGGGTACAGCAATCAGCCCCAGCATTTT
V gene: TRBV2; D gene: NA; J gene: TRBJ2-5; clone size: NA; CDR3 protein: CASSEGYSGETQYF; CDR3 DNA: TGTGCCAGCAGTGAGGGCTATTCCGGTGAGACCCAGTACTTC
V gene: TRBV11-3; D gene: NA; J gene: TRBJ2-2; clone size: few; CDR3 protein: CASESRGRTGELFF; CDR3 DNA: TGTGCCAGCGAGTCACGCGGGCGGACCGGGGAGCTGTTTTTT
V gene: TRBV7-6; D gene: NA; J gene: TRBJ2-5; clone size: NA; CDR3 protein: CASSLEPPPQETQYF; CDR3 DNA: TGTGCCAGCAGCTTAGAGCCGCCCCCCCAAGAGACCCAGTACTTC
V gene: TRBV15; D gene: NA; J gene: TRBJ2-1; clone size: once; CDR3 protein: CATSRDRESSYNEQFF; CDR3 DNA: TGTGCCACCAGCAGAGATAGGGAAAGCTCCTACAATGAGCAGTTCTTC
V gene: TRBV7-2; D gene: TRBD2; J gene: TRBJ2-1; clone size: few; CDR3 protein: CASSAGLAGGYNEQFF; CDR3 DNA: TGTGCCAGCAGCGCGGGACTAGCGGGGGGGTACAATGAGCAGTTCTTC
V gene: TRBV7-9; D gene: TRBD1; J gene: TRBJ1-1; clone size: NA; CDR3 protein: CASSLLRDRGRFEAFF; CDR3 DNA: TGTGCCAGCAGCTTATTGCGGGACAGGGGGCGTTTTGAAGCTTTCTTT
V gene: TRBV4-2; D gene: NA; J gene: TRBJ1-2; clone size: NA; CDR3 protein: CASSQDLGGGGYTF; CDR3 DNA: TGTGCCAGCAGCCAAGATTTGGGAGGGGGAGGCTACACCTTC
V gene: TRBV7-8; D gene: NA; J gene: TRBJ1-5; clone size: NA; CDR3 protein: CASSPAPRDQPQHF; CDR3 DNA: TGTGCCAGCAGCCCAGCCCCGAGGGACCAGCCCCAGCATTTT
V gene: TRBV12-3/TRBV12-4; D gene: NA; J gene: TRBJ1-1; clone size: NA; CDR3 protein: CASSLRRPHEAFF; CDR3 DNA: TGTGCCAGCAGTTTGAGGCGACCCCATGAAGCTTTCTTT
V gene: TRBV5-8; D gene: NA; J gene: TRBJ1-3; clone size: NA; CDR3 protein: CASSRGTVSSGNTIYF; CDR3 DNA: TGTGCCAGCAGCCGGGGTACAGTCAGCTCTGGAAACACCATATATTTT
V gene: TRBV27; D gene: NA; J gene: TRBJ1-1; clone size: NA; CDR3 protein: CASSFGPGNTEAFF; CDR3 DNA: TGTGCCAGCAGTTTCGGACCTGGGAACACTGAAGCTTTCTTT
V gene: TRBV4-3; D gene: TRBD1; J gene: TRBJ2-5; clone size: NA; CDR3 protein: CASSQEFRAGGFRETQYF; CDR3 DNA: TGCGCCAGCAGCCAAGAATTCAGGGCAGGGGGTTTTCGAGAGACCCAGTACTTC
V gene: TRBV7-3; D gene: TRBD1; J gene: TRBJ2-3; clone size: NA; CDR3 protein: CASSTTGGTDTQYF; CDR3 DNA: TGTGCCAGCAGCACGACAGGGGGCACAGATACGCAGTATTTT
V gene: TRBV7-8; D gene: NA; J gene: TRBJ1-2; clone size: NA; CDR3 protein: CASSPTGGGYTF; CDR3 DNA: TGTGCCAGCAGCCCGACGGGAGGAGGCTACACCTTC
V gene: TRBV7-9; D gene: NA; J gene: TRBJ2-7; clone size: NA; CDR3 protein: CASSLVGRNYEQYF; CDR3 DNA: TGTGCCAGCAGCTTAGTCGGACGGAACTACGAGCAGTACTTC
V gene: TRBV9; D gene: NA; J gene: TRBJ1-2; clone size: NA; CDR3 protein: CASAPGGPGYGYTF; CDR3 DNA: TGTGCCAGCGCCCCGGGGGGCCCTGGGTATGGCTACACCTTC
V gene: TRBV3-1/TRBV3-2; D gene: NA; J gene: TRBJ1-4; clone size: NA; CDR3 protein: CASSQVGAPATNEKLFF; CDR3 DNA: TGTGCCAGCAGCCAAGTGGGTGCCCCTGCAACTAATGAAAAACTGTTTTTT
V gene: TRBV28; D gene: NA; J gene: TRBJ1-1; clone size: NA; CDR3 protein: CASSLPRRNTEAFF; CDR3 DNA: TGTGCCAGCAGTTTGCCCCGAAGGAACACTGAAGCTTTCTTT
V gene: TRBV29-1; D gene: NA; J gene: TRBJ2-3; clone size: NA; CDR3 protein: CSSKRDNRGTDTQYF; CDR3 DNA: TGCAGCTCGAAGCGGGACAACCGGGGCACAGATACGCAGTATTTT
V gene: TRBV7-3; D gene: TRBD1; J gene: TRBJ2-3; clone size: NA; CDR3 protein: CASSPGQGNRDTQYF; CDR3 DNA: TGTGCCAGCAGCCCGGGACAGGGGAATAGGGATACGCAGTATTTT
V gene: TRBV30; D gene: NA; J gene: TRBJ2-7; clone size: NA; CDR3 protein: CAWSVLSSYEQYF; CDR3 DNA: TGTGCCTGGAGTGTACTATCGTCCTACGAGCAGTACTTC